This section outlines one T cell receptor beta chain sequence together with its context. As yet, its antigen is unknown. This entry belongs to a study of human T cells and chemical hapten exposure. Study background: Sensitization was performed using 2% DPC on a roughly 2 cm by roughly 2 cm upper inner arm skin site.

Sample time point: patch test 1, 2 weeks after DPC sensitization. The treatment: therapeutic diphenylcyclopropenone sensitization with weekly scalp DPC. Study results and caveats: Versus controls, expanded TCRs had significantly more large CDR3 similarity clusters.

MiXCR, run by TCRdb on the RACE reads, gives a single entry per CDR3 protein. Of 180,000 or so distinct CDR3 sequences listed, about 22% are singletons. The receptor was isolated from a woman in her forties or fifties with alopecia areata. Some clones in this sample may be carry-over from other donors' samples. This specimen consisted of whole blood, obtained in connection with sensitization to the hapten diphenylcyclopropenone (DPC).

CDR3 in DNA: TGTGCCAGCAGCCAAGGCCCGGGACAGGCTATACTTTCGGCCCAGCATTTT. It is translated as CASSQGPGQAILSAQHF. V usage is TRBV3-1 and J usage is TRBJ1-5; 8 bases match TRBD1. The junction had 16 bases not matched to a gene; V was cut back by 1 base and J by 11 bases. The length of the CDR3 is 17 residues. Germline V CDR1 and CDR2: LGHDT, YNNKEL (reference sequence).